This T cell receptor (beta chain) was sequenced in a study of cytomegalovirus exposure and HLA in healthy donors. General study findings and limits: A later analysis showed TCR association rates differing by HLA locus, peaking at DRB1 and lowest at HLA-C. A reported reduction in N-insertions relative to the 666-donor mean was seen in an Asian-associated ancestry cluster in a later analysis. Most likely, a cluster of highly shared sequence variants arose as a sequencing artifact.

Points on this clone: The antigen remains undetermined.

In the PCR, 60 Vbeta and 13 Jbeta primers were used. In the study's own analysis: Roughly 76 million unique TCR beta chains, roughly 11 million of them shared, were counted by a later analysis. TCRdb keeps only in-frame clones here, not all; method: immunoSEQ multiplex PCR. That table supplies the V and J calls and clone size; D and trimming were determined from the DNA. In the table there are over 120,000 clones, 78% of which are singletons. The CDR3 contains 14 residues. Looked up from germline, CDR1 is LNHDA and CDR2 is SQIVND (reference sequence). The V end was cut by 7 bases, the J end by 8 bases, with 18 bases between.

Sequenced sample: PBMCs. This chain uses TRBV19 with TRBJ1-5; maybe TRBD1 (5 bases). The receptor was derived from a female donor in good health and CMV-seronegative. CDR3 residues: CASNPQGDRKPQHF. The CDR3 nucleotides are TGTGCCAGTAACCCGCAGGGTGATAGGAAGCCCCAGCATTTT.